This T cell receptor beta chain was obtained from a study of a mutant IDH1 vaccine in newly diagnosed glioma. The overall study: Held at week 35, visit V12 was the safety follow-up, and visit V13 followed at week 47. Findings and caveats of the study: Patients mounted vaccine-induced immune responses in 85% to 95% of cases.

The CDR3 length is 18 residues. Germline V gene lookup returns CDR1 MGHRA and CDR2 YSYEKL. V dropped 4 bases and J dropped 4 bases, with 23 bases sitting between them. As regards this clone: Its target is not known.

The repertoire was sequenced with immunoSEQ multiplex PCR; TCRdb's copy has only in-frame clones and lacks some. The sample includes some 62,000 clones, roughly 80% seen only once; the top ten take 3.8%. Documented time point: week 47, end of study. Topical imiquimod accompanied each vaccine dose, which consisted of 300 ug of mutant IDH1 20-mer peptide. The TCR sequence derives from a man aged 25-45 years with glioma. The rearrangement joins TRBV4-1 to TRBJ2-4, with D perhaps TRBD1 (5 bases). Sequencing was performed on PBMCs, taken from a glioma patient whose treatment included an IDH1 peptide vaccine. The DNA for the CDR3 is TGCGCCAGCAGCCCAGGCAGGGATACGCTCTTATCGAAAAACATTCAGTACTTC. Protein product: CASSPGRDTLLSKNIQYF.